This paragraph reports one TCR beta chain. Clinical histories supplied by participants themselves formed the basis of cohort assignment. Cohort 3 recovery required two negative PCRs, clearance, or symptom resolution. Authors' processing steps: Nucleated cell counts were estimated from reference gene primer amplification. Sequencing used immunoSEQ multiplex PCR; TCRdb keeps in-frame clones, though not all of them. The D gene and trimming were derived from the DNA, and the V and J assignments and clone size from that table. The table includes some 400,000 clones, 70% to 90% detected once. This entry comes from a study of blood T cell repertoires in COVID-19. This CDR3 is built from 13 residues. The V and J ends lost 7 bases and 0 bases respectively, with 7 bases between them.

This TCR was recovered from a man aged 30 to 45 who had recovered from COVID-19. V is TRBV12-3 or TRBV12-4 and J is TRBJ2-4, with D unresolved. The material sequenced was PBMCs or T cells enriched from blood (not recorded which). CDR3 protein: CASTRRAKNIQYF. In DNA, the CDR3 is TGTGCCAGCACGCGGAGAGCCAAAAACATTCAGTACTTC.